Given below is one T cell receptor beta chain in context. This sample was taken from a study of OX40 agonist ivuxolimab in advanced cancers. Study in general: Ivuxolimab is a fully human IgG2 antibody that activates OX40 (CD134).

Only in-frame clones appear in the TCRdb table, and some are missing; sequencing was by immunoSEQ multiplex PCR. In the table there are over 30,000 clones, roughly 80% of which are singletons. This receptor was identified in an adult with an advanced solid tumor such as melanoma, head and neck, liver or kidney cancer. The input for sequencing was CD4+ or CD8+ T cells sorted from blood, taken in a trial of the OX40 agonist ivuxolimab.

The CDR3 coding sequence is TGCGCCAGCAGCTTTAAGGGCTTGAACACTGAAGCTTTCTTT. Amino acids: CASSFKGLNTEAFF. The V gene is TRBV5-1, the J gene TRBJ1-1; D is ambiguous. The ends were cut back, 2 bases at V and 0 bases at J, with 8 bases in the middle. Germline CDR1 is SGHRS and CDR2 is YFSETQ. This CDR3 comprises 14 residues.